This passage covers 28 T cell receptor beta chains from one sample sequenced in a study of T cells in Graves' hyperthyroidism and ophthalmopathy. Amplification yielded TCR beta CDR3 regions, with RNA transcripts as the source. First-round RT-PCR targeting the TCR CDR3 was performed with the HTBI primer set. TCRdb fed the multiplex PCR reads into MiXCR, producing one record per CDR3 protein. The repertoire holds about 760,000 distinct CDR3 sequences, around 40% seen once, with around 29% in the top ten. Sequenced input: blood. The receptor source for this set is a woman in her forties with Graves' hyperthyroidism.

About this clonotype: The junction does not match germline at one end; this may be a read error. The rearrangement uses TRBV5-1 and TRBJ1-2; D unresolved. Germline CDR1 is SGHRS and CDR2 is YFSETQ. The CDR3 contains 15 residues. The CDR3 sequence is CASSLSGSANHGYTF. Here the CDR3 DNA reads TGCGCCAGCAGCTTGTCGGGGTCGGCTAACCATGGCTACACCTTC.

The chain is built from TRBV7-9 and TRBJ2-2; 9 nucleotides match TRBD1. The CDR3 is 15 residues long. Germline V lookup: CDR1 SEHNR, CDR2 FQNEAQ (reference sequence). The V and J ends lost 4 bases and 5 bases, in that order; junction bases with no gene match: 5. The CDR3 DNA is TGTGCCAGCAGCTATAGGACAGGGGAAACCGGGGAGCTGTTTTTT. Translation: CASSYRTGETGELFF.

J is TRBJ1-6 and V is TRBV27, with D possibly TRBD1 on 6 matching bases. The CDR3 loop spans 16 amino acids. The germline V gene has CDR1 MNHEY and CDR2 SMNVEV (reference sequence). The V gene lost 4 bases and the J gene lost 3 bases, with 13 bases spanning the gap. CDR3 region: CASSWSGQNYNSPLHF. CDR3 DNA sequence: TGTGCCAGCAGTTGGAGTGGACAGAACTATAATTCACCCCTCCACTTT.

The chain has TRBV7-2 and TRBJ2-7; D might be TRBD2 (7 bases). Germline CDR1 is SGHTA and CDR2 is FQGNSA. The CDR3 is 17 residues long. Trimming cost V 4 bases and J 3 bases, with 22 bases left between them. As DNA, the CDR3 is TGTGCCAGCAGCTCACTAGGAGGGGGGGCCCTTATCTACGAGCAGTACTTC. As protein: CASSSLGGGALIYEQYF.

This clonotype turned up a few times. V is TRBV10-3 and J is TRBJ2-7, with D unclear. Per germline, CDR1 ENHRY and CDR2 SYGVKD. The CDR3 covers 10 residues. Trimming shortened V by 10 bases and J by 3 bases, and 7 bases separated the two germline ends. The CDR3 DNA sequence: TGTGCCAGTGGGGTCTACGAGCAGTACTTC. It is translated as CASGVYEQYF.

This clonotype was recorded a few times. The chain joins TRBV6-1 to TRBJ1-5; D remains unclear. The CDR3 has 11 residues. CDR1 and CDR2 from the germline V gene are MNHNS and SASEGT. V lost 5 bases and J 9 bases, leaving 8 bases between the germline ends. As DNA, the CDR3 is TGTGCCAGCAGTATATCCACGCCCCAGCATTTT. Amino acids: CASSISTPQHF.

The chain couples TRBV6-5 to TRBJ1-5; 8 bases are a match to TRBD1. The CDR3 extends over 16 amino acids. Germline-derived CDR1 and CDR2 are MNHEY and SVGAGI. J gave up 2 bases and V 5 bases, and 8 bases lay outside the gene matches. Here the CDR3 reads CASSLRAGGGNQPQHF. CDR3 DNA sequence: TGTGCCAGCAGTCTCAGGGCAGGGGGCGGCAATCAGCCCCAGCATTTT.

The chain uses TRBV4-3 and TRBJ1-5; no clear D gene. V lost 1 base to trimming and J lost 4 bases, with 11 bases between them. The CDR3 has 15 residues. Germline V gene sequence: CDR1 LGHNA, CDR2 YSLEER. The CDR3 DNA sequence: TGCGCCAGCAGCCAAGGGGCGGGTACAAATCAGCCCCAGCATTTT. As protein: CASSQGAGTNQPQHF.

Notes on this clonotype: This may come from a read error, since a much larger clone is one base off. This rearrangement joins TRBV7-9 to TRBJ2-7; the D is unclear. Germline V gene lookup returns CDR1 SEHNR and CDR2 FQNEAQ (reference sequence). CDR3 size: 15 residues. The CDR3 coding sequence is TGTGTCAGCAGCTTAGAAACATTCTGGAACTACGAGCAGTACTTC. Amino acid sequence: CVSSLETFWNYEQYF.

This clonotype occurred many times. The V and J genes are TRBV6-6 and TRBJ2-6, with a tentative D call TRBD1 (5 bases). The germline CDR1 and CDR2 sequences are MNHNY and SVGAGI (reference sequence). Between the trimmed V and J ends, which lost 6 bases and 0 bases, there was a span of 9 bases. The CDR3 totals 15 residues. Here the CDR3 reads CASRYGHSGANVLTF. In DNA form, the CDR3 reads TGTGCCAGCAGATACGGACACTCTGGGGCCAACGTCCTGACTTTC.

The V gene is TRBV29-1, the J gene TRBJ1-5; 7 bases are a match to TRBD1. The CDR3 is 14 amino acids. Unmatched junction bases numbered 7, after V lost 1 base and J lost 7 bases. Germline V lookup: CDR1 SQVTM, CDR2 ANQGSEA. The CDR3 loop reads CSVEVDREGQPQHF. DNA of the CDR3: TGCAGCGTTGAAGTCGACAGGGAAGGCCAGCCCCAGCATTTT.

This clonotype was counted at least ten times. V usage is TRBV7-8 and J usage is TRBJ1-4; no reliable D call. Trimming left V 5 bases short and J 6 bases short, with 13 bases between. Germline CDR1 and CDR2: SGHVS and FQNEAQ. This CDR3 is 14 amino acids long. CDR3: CASSRNLADEKLFF. CDR3 DNA sequence: TGTGCCAGCAGCCGAAATCTAGCAGATGAAAAACTGTTTTTT.

This chain's CDR3 is CSAGRQGKETQYF. CDR3 nucleotides: TGCAGTGCTGGGCGACAGGGGAAAGAGACCCAGTACTTC. The chain carries TRBV20-1 and TRBJ2-5, with TRBD1 matching 8 bases. The trim removed 5 bases at V and 3 bases at J, leaving 5 bases unmatched. The CDR3 covers 13 residues. The germline V gene has CDR1 DFQATT and CDR2 SNEGSKA (reference sequence).

The chain couples TRBV20-1 to TRBJ1-2; D is unclear. With 4 bases removed from V and 5 bases from J, the gap between germline ends came to 20 bases. Per the germline V gene, CDR1 is DFQATT and CDR2 is SNEGSKA (reference sequence). CDR3 size: 15 residues. Written as DNA, the CDR3 is TGCAGTGCTACCCATAGCGGAGGGTATGGATATGGCTACACCTTC. It codes for CSATHSGGYGYGYTF.

The chain couples TRBV19 to TRBJ2-7; D perhaps matches TRBD1 (6 bases). CDR3 length: 15 residues. V lost 5 bases and J 2 bases, leaving 16 bases between the germline ends. Germline V gene sequence: CDR1 LNHDA, CDR2 SQIVND (reference sequence). CDR3 bases: TGTGCCAGTAGTGTCAGCCTCAGGGGCCCCTACGAGCAGTACTTC. Translation: CASSVSLRGPYEQYF.

A remark on this clonotype: An end of the junction differs from the germline gene, which may be a read error. The rearrangement joins TRBV5-1 to TRBJ1-1, with D possibly TRBD1 on 6 matching bases. This CDR3 region has 15 residues. Germline loops: CDR1 SGHRS, CDR2 YFSETQ. Here the CDR3 DNA reads TGCGCCGGCAGCTTGGGCGGGGACATGAACACTGAAGCTTTCTTT. Its translation: CAGSLGGDMNTEAFF.

The chain joins TRBV19 to TRBJ2-2, with TRBD1 matching over 10 bases. The CDR3 loop spans 17 amino acids. Germline CDR1 and CDR2: LNHDA and SQIVND (reference sequence). Trimming cost V 6 bases and J 4 bases; bases outside gene matches: 11. CDR3 DNA sequence: TGTGCCAGTAGGACGGAGCCGGGACAGGGGTTCACCGGGGAGCTGTTTTTT. It translates to CASRTEPGQGFTGELFF.

The J gene is TRBJ2-7, the V gene TRBV20-1, with D possibly being TRBD2 (5 bases). Germline CDR1 DFQATT, CDR2 SNEGSKA (reference sequence). The V end was cut by 3 bases, the J end by 3 bases, with 9 bases between. The CDR3 covers 12 residues. The CDR3 bases are TGCAGTGCTAGGGACTGGGACTACGAGCAGTACTTC. It is translated as CSARDWDYEQYF.

The rearrangement uses TRBV29-1 and TRBJ1-4, with D hard to call. Per germline, CDR1 SQVTM and CDR2 ANQGSEA. The CDR3 is made up of 13 amino acids. The V end lost 5 bases, the J end lost 4 bases, and 11 bases lay between the germline ends. CDR3 sequence (DNA): TGCAGCGTTCAAGGGCAGAGTAATGAAAAACTGTTTTTT. It yields the protein CSVQGQSNEKLFF.

This clonotype was counted many times. The rearrangement links TRBV7-8 to TRBJ2-5; a possible D gene is TRBD2 (7 bases). Trimming cost V 7 bases and J 5 bases, with 17 bases left between them. The CDR3 consists of 14 residues. Per the germline V gene, CDR1 is SGHVS and CDR2 is FQNEAQ. The CDR3 DNA follows: TGTGCCAGCACTGTAGGGGGAGGGCGGGAGACCCAGTACTTC. Its protein product is CASTVGGGRETQYF. Full variable domain (outside the CDR3, taken from reference TRBV7-8 and TRBJ2-5): GAGVSQSPRYKVAKRGQDVALRCDPISGHVSLFWYQQALGQGPEFLTYFQNEAQLDKSGLPSDRFFAERPEGSVSTLKIQRTQQEDSAVYLCASTVGGGRETQYFGPGTRLLVL.

The rearrangement uses TRBV29-1 and TRBJ1-5, with TRBD1 as a possible D gene (5 bases). The CDR3 loop spans 13 amino acids. Trimming shortened V by 4 bases and J by 11 bases, and 18 bases separated the two germline ends. Germline lookup yields CDR1 SQVTM and CDR2 ANQGSEA. This CDR3 reads CSVVQGRRETQHF. CDR3 coding DNA: TGCAGCGTTGTTCAGGGAAGGAGGGAGACCCAGCATTTT.

This clonotype was detected a few times. The V call is TRBV7-2, the J call TRBJ2-7, with 9 bases that match TRBD2. The CDR3 spans 14 residues. Germline CDR1 SGHTA, CDR2 FQGNSA. V trimming: 5 bases; J trimming: 6 bases; junction bases outside the gene matches: 8. CDR3 sequence (DNA): TGTGCCAGCAGCGCCGCGGGAGGGCCGGGCGAGCAGTACTTC. Its translation: CASSAAGGPGEQYF.

This clonotype was detected a few times. J is TRBJ1-2 and V is TRBV11-2; 7 nucleotides align to TRBD1. V was clipped by 4 bases and J by 6 bases; unmatched bases: 5. Germline loops: CDR1 SGHAT, CDR2 FQNNGV. This CDR3 has 13 amino acids. DNA of the CDR3: TGTGCCAGCAGCTCACATACAGGGGATGGCTACACCTTC. This gives the protein CASSSHTGDGYTF.

The chain uses TRBV20-1 and TRBJ2-7; 7 bases line up with TRBD2. V lost 0 bases and J lost 2; bases outside the gene matches: 4. This CDR3 is built from 14 residues. Germline loops: CDR1 DFQATT, CDR2 SNEGSKA (reference sequence). The CDR3: CSARESSGPYEQYF. The CDR3 DNA reads as TGCAGTGCTAGAGAGTCTAGCGGCCCCTACGAGCAGTACTTC.

V gene TRBV29-1 combines with J gene TRBJ1-1, with D uncertain. Per the germline V gene, CDR1 is SQVTM and CDR2 is ANQGSEA. CDR3 size: 12 residues. Trimming took 8 bases from V and 6 from J, leaving 16 bases between them. CDR3 residues: CSQVPDSAEAFF. The CDR3 region has the DNA TGCAGCCAAGTACCGGATTCGGCTGAAGCTTTCTTT.

This clonotype was counted ten times or more. The chain employs TRBV29-1 and TRBJ2-5; D is perhaps TRBD2 (6 bases). The CDR3 is 13 amino acids. Germline CDR1 SQVTM, CDR2 ANQGSEA. Trimming left V 1 base short and J 4 bases short, with 10 bases between. CDR3 loop: CSVEGVGGETQYF. Written as DNA, the CDR3 is TGCAGCGTTGAAGGGGTGGGGGGAGAGACCCAGTACTTC.

This clonotype has just one count. The rearrangement joins TRBV20-1 to TRBJ2-7; D not certain. The germline gives CDR1 DFQATT, CDR2 SNEGSKA (reference sequence). V lost 2 bases and J lost 6, with 11 bases in between. There are 12 residues in the CDR3. This CDR3 reads CSARLVLPEQYF. The DNA for the CDR3 is TGCAGTGCTAGACTAGTGCTTCCCGAGCAGTACTTC.

This clonotype showed up just a few times. The CDR3 DNA sequence: TGTGCCAGCAGTTTCAGCCCAGGGGCGGCGAGCAATCAGCCCCAGCATTTT. Translating gives CASSFSPGAASNQPQHF. The rearrangement uses TRBV12-3 or TRBV12-4 and TRBJ1-5, with D possibly matching TRBD1 (6 bases). Between the trimmed V and J ends, which lost 3 bases and 1 base, there was a span of 16 bases. This CDR3 spans 17 amino acids.